The 32 T cell receptor beta chains listed next were all sequenced from one sample in a study of blood T cell repertoires in COVID-19. The data were produced by immunoSEQ multiplex PCR, yet TCRdb's version contains in-frame clones alone and is incomplete. The sample holds about 240,000 clones, roughly four fifths seen once. Sequencing was performed on peripheral blood. These receptors were obtained from a man between 50 and 59 years old with acute or convalescent COVID-19.

This sequence joins TRBV7-9 and TRBJ2-1; D is unresolved. This CDR3 has 15 amino acids. Deletions cut 5 bases from V and 2 bases from J, with 13 bases between. CDR1 and CDR2 from the germline V gene are SEHNR and FQNEAQ (reference sequence). CDR3 loop: CASSPSRSPYNEQFF. The CDR3 coding sequence is TGTGCCAGCAGCCCTTCTAGGTCCCCCTACAATGAGCAGTTCTTC.

This clone came up once. CDR3 in amino acids: CASRLTSGRALDTQYF. CDR3 DNA: TGTGCCAGCAGACTGACTAGCGGGAGGGCCTTAGATACGCAGTATTTT. This chain links TRBV3-1 (or the pseudogene TRBV3-2) with TRBJ2-3; 14 bases line up with TRBD2. V trimming: 6 bases; J trimming: 5 bases; junction bases outside the gene matches: 7. The CDR3 spans 16 residues. In germline, CDR1 is LGHDT, CDR2 YNNKEL (reference sequence).

The chain has TRBV11-3 and TRBJ2-2, with 12 bases fitting TRBD2. V dropped 1 base and J dropped 5; count of bases not matched to a gene: 14. Germline CDR1 SGHNT, CDR2 YENEEA. The CDR3 is 20 amino acids. The CDR3 DNA reads as TGTGCCAGCAGCTTAGTACCCCCCCTCTCCGGGACTAGCGGGACCGGGGAGCTGTTTTTT. This translates into CASSLVPPLSGTSGTGELFF.

This chain uses TRBV3-1 (or the pseudogene TRBV3-2) with TRBJ2-5, with 9 bases matching TRBD2. V lost 2 bases, J lost 5 bases, and 15 bases stayed unmatched. The CDR3 is made up of 18 amino acids. Germline-derived CDR1 and CDR2 are LGHDT and YNNKEL (reference sequence). This chain's CDR3 is CASSQSALSGSVWETQYF. The CDR3, as DNA: TGTGCCAGCAGCCAAAGCGCTCTTAGCGGGAGCGTCTGGGAGACCCAGTACTTC.

The gene calls are TRBV5-4 and TRBJ1-1; TRBD1 might be the D (5 bases). Germline CDR1 SGHNT, CDR2 YYREEE (reference sequence). The CDR3 runs 13 residues. Trimming removed 2 bases from V and 3 bases from J, with 8 bases in between. CDR3 sequence: CASSLDSHTEAFF. DNA of the CDR3: TGTGCCAGCAGCTTAGACAGCCACACTGAAGCTTTCTTT.

This clone is a singleton in its sample. The CDR3, as DNA: TGTGCCAGCAGTGTTTTAGGGGGCGCTAACTATGAGCAGTTCTTC. It is translated as CASSVLGGANYEQFF. The V call is TRBV2, the J call TRBJ2-1; 7 nucleotides line up with TRBD1. Germline V gene data show CDR1 as SNHLY and CDR2 as FYNNEI. Losses at the gene ends were 4 bases for V and 8 bases for J; bases not matched to a gene: 11. The CDR3 consists of 15 residues.

The chain employs TRBV30 and TRBJ1-1; TRBD1 aligns across 7 bases. V gave up 2 bases and J gave up 8 bases; unmatched junction bases: 5. Germline V gives CDR1 GTSNPN, CDR2 SVGIG (reference sequence). The CDR3 has 12 amino acids. This CDR3 reads CAWSRNRGEAFF. In nucleotides, the CDR3 is TGTGCCTGGAGTAGGAACAGGGGAGAAGCTTTCTTT.

In regard to this clone: A read error may produce the germline difference seen at one junction end. The genes are TRBV4-1 and TRBJ2-1; D not certain. Germline values: CDR1 MGHRA, CDR2 YSYEKL. The CDR3 runs to 11 residues. The DNA for the CDR3 is TGCGCCAGCAGCCCGAGACACCTTCTTCTCTTC. Protein product: CASSPRHLLLF.

This chain connects TRBV5-1 to TRBJ2-1; the match to TRBD1 covers 7 bases. Per the germline V gene, CDR1 is SGHRS and CDR2 is YFSETQ. V shed 2 bases and J 10 bases; nucleotides not matched to a gene: 12. The CDR3 runs to 15 residues. DNA for the CDR3: TGCGCCAGCAGCTTCGCCGACAGGGACCGCGGCGAGCAGTTCTTC. This sequence encodes CASSFADRDRGEQFF.

The J gene is TRBJ1-6, the V gene TRBV9, with D maybe TRBD1 (5 bases). V was trimmed by 3 bases and J by 4 bases, leaving 11 bases between them. This CDR3 spans 15 amino acids. CDR1 and CDR2 (germline): SGDLS, YYNGEE. CDR3 in amino acids: CASSAVDSYNSPLHF. The CDR3 DNA reads as TGTGCCAGCAGCGCCGTAGACAGTTATAATTCACCCCTCCACTTT.

The V gene is TRBV7-3, the J gene TRBJ2-2; 8 bases match TRBD2. The germline V gene has CDR1 SGHTA and CDR2 FQGTGA. V dropped 5 bases and J dropped 7; count of bases not matched to a gene: 9. The CDR3 sequence is 15 residues long. The CDR3 DNA reads TGTGCCAGCAGCCGATTAGCGGGGAGGGACGGGGAGCTGTTTTTT. This codes for CASSRLAGRDGELFF. The variable domain in full, completed from reference TRBV7-3 and TRBJ2-2, reads GAGVSQTPSNKVTEKGKYVELRCDPISGHTALYWYRQSLGQGPEFLIYFQGTGAADDSGLPNDRFFAVRPEGSVSTLKIQRTERGDSAVYLCASSRLAGRDGELFFGEGSRLTVL.

This chain uses TRBV9 with TRBJ2-3, with TRBD2 matching over 9 bases. Germline CDR1 reads SGDLS; CDR2 reads YYNGEE. The J segment lost 3 bases and the V segment lost 1 base, leaving 9 bases of the junction unmatched. The length of the CDR3 is 17 residues. The CDR3: CASSVSYGTSLTDTQYF. The CDR3 bases are TGTGCCAGCAGCGTAAGTTACGGGACTAGCCTTACAGATACGCAGTATTTT. The full variable domain, its missing parts supplied by reference TRBV9 and TRBJ2-3, is DSGVTQTPKHLITATGQRVTLRCSPRSGDLSVYWYQQSLDQGLQFLIQYYNGEERAKGNILERFSAQQFPDLHSELNLSSLELGDSALYFCASSVSYGTSLTDTQYFGPGTRLTVL.

The rearrangement links TRBV2 to TRBJ2-5, with D maybe TRBD2 (5 bases). Germline CDR1 and CDR2: SNHLY and FYNNEI. This CDR3 region has 13 residues. Trimming cost V 3 bases and J 5 bases, with 10 bases left between them. CDR3 in amino acids: CASSDGMEETQYF. In DNA form, the CDR3 reads TGTGCCAGCAGTGACGGGATGGAGGAGACCCAGTACTTC.

This clone turned up a few times. This chain links TRBV7-2 with TRBJ1-1; tentatively, D is TRBD1 (6 bases). Looked up from germline, CDR1 is SGHTA and CDR2 is FQGNSA. The CDR3 totals 16 residues. Trimming took 1 base from V and 5 from J, leaving 17 bases between them. For the CDR3, the DNA is TGTGCCAGCAGCTTAGGGCAGGGGCCCCGAAGGACTGAAGCTTTCTTT. It specifies CASSLGQGPRRTEAFF. Supplemented by reference TRBV7-2 and TRBJ1-1, the full variable domain reads GAGVSQSPSNKVTEKGKDVELRCDPISGHTALYWYRQSLGQGLEFLIYFQGNSAPDKSGLPSDRFSAERTGGSVSTLTIQRTQQEDSAVYLCASSLGQGPRRTEAFFGQGTRLTVV.

The rearrangement uses TRBV7-9 and TRBJ2-5, with 9 bases that match TRBD2. The CDR3 totals 16 residues. CDR1 is SEHNR, CDR2 FQNEAQ, per germline (reference sequence). V was pared by 3 bases and J by 4 bases, with 9 bases of the junction left unmatched. The CDR3 DNA is TGTGCCAGCAGCTTCCTCACCGGGACTAGCACAGAGACCCAGTACTTC. This encodes CASSFLTGTSTETQYF.

This clone was observed once. This sequence joins TRBV11-2 and TRBJ2-1, with D perhaps matching TRBD2 (5 bases). The V end was cut by 2 bases, the J end by 6 bases, with 8 bases between. Germline loops: CDR1 SGHAT, CDR2 FQNNGV. The CDR3 extends over 13 amino acids. The CDR3: CASSLMRANEQFF. For the CDR3, the DNA is TGTGCCAGCAGCTTAATGAGGGCCAATGAGCAGTTCTTC.

This sequence joins TRBV6-5 and TRBJ1-3; D gene uncertain. V lost 2 bases and J 4 bases, leaving 9 bases between the germline ends. The germline V gene encodes CDR1 MNHEY and CDR2 SVGAGI. The CDR3 is 14 amino acids. The CDR3 bases are TGTGCCAGCAGTTACGCGGGGAGGGGAAACACCATATATTTT. It specifies CASSYAGRGNTIYF.

This chain links TRBV6-5 with TRBJ2-7, with D maybe TRBD2 (5 bases). Per the germline V gene, CDR1 is MNHEY and CDR2 is SVGAGI. This CDR3 comprises 13 residues. The germline V and J ends were trimmed by 8 bases and 6 bases, with 17 bases remaining between them. CDR3 loop: CASFGSPGAEQYF. CDR3 DNA sequence: TGTGCCAGCTTTGGGAGTCCCGGCGCCGAGCAGTACTTC.

This chain links TRBV7-3 with TRBJ2-2; 8 bases agree with TRBD2. With 5 bases clipped from V and 6 bases from J, the junction kept 8 bases outside the gene matches. The germline CDR1 and CDR2 sequences are SGHTA and FQGTGA. The CDR3 totals 15 residues. The CDR3 is CASSPGLAWAGELFF. Here the CDR3 DNA reads TGTGCCAGCAGCCCCGGACTAGCTTGGGCCGGGGAGCTGTTTTTT.

The CDR3 loop is CAFTRGGGNYEQYF. The CDR3 nucleotides read TGTGCCTTTACTCGGGGAGGGGGAAATTACGAGCAGTACTTC. The V call is TRBV30, the J call TRBJ2-7, with a weak D call TRBD2 (7 bases). Trimming took 7 bases from V and 4 from J, leaving 20 bases between them. CDR3 length: 14 residues. Germline CDR1 GTSNPN, CDR2 SVGIG (reference sequence).

The V gene is TRBV11-1, the J gene TRBJ1-2, with a tentative D call TRBD1 (5 bases). This CDR3 is built from 13 residues. The germline V gene has CDR1 SGHAT and CDR2 FQDESV (reference sequence). Trimming shortened V by 3 bases and J by 5 bases, and 10 bases separated the two germline ends. The CDR3 nucleotides are TGTGCCAGCAGCTTGGGGCCTGGATATGGCTACACCTTC. This codes for CASSLGPGYGYTF. Together with reference TRBV11-1 and TRBJ1-2, the CDR3 gives the full variable domain: EAEVAQSPRYKITEKSQAVAFWCDPISGHATLYWYRQILGQGPELLVQFQDESVVDDSQLPKDRFSAERLKGVDSTLKIQPAELGDSAMYLCASSLGPGYGYTFGSGTRLTVV.

The genes are TRBV5-6 and TRBJ1-2; TRBD1 matches at 7 bases. Germline loops: CDR1 SGHDT, CDR2 YYEEEE. The CDR3 consists of 16 residues. J gave up 6 bases and V 3 bases, and 14 bases lay outside the gene matches. CDR3 sequence: CASSWDSLGTANGYTF. CDR3 nucleotides: TGTGCCAGCAGCTGGGACTCCCTCGGGACAGCGAATGGCTACACCTTC.

This clone has just one count. This chain uses TRBV19 with TRBJ1-1, with TRBD1 identical over 8 bases. In germline, CDR1 is LNHDA, CDR2 SQIVND (reference sequence). CDR3 length: 16 residues. With V trimmed by 0 bases and J by 1 base, 4 bases remained unmatched. This CDR3 is CASSIDRQGKNTEAFF. The CDR3, as DNA: TGTGCCAGTAGTATAGACCGACAGGGGAAGAACACTGAAGCTTTCTTT. The complete variable domain, with remaining parts taken from reference TRBV19 and TRBJ1-1, reads DGGITQSPKYLFRKEGQNVTLSCEQNLNHDAMYWYRQDPGQGLRLIYYSQIVNDFQKGDIAEGYSVSREKKESFPLTVTSAQKNPTAFYLCASSIDRQGKNTEAFFGQGTRLTVV.

J is TRBJ2-5 and V is TRBV7-2; D may be TRBD1 (6 bases). From germline, CDR1 is SGHTA and CDR2 FQGNSA. The CDR3 runs 15 residues. V lost 2 bases and J 3 bases, leaving 13 bases between the germline ends. The CDR3 nucleotides read TGTGCCAGCAGCTTAAATTTGGGGACAAAAGAGACCCAGTACTTC. Amino acids: CASSLNLGTKETQYF.

This sequence joins TRBV19 and TRBJ2-4; 7 positions agree with TRBD2. Germline-derived CDR1 and CDR2 are LNHDA and SQIVND (reference sequence). Trimming at V came to 5 bases and at J to 4 bases, leaving 8 bases not matched to a gene. This CDR3 contains 15 residues. CDR3 sequence reads: CASSGVASGKNIQYF. For the CDR3, the DNA is TGTGCCAGTAGTGGGGTAGCTAGCGGTAAAAACATTCAGTACTTC.

This clone has just a few counts. The rearrangement joins TRBV7-2 to TRBJ1-1, with TRBD1 matching over 8 bases. The CDR3 spans 15 residues. Germline V gene data show CDR1 as SGHTA and CDR2 as FQGNSA. Trimming at V came to 5 bases and at J to 1 base, leaving 6 bases not matched to a gene. CDR3 loop: CASSRRTGRNTEAFF. In DNA, the CDR3 is TGTGCCAGCAGCCGTCGGACAGGGAGGAACACTGAAGCTTTCTTT.

V and J are TRBV5-6 and TRBJ1-2, with 8 bases lining up with TRBD1. The CDR3 extends over 16 amino acids. With V trimmed by 2 bases and J by 7 bases, 13 bases remained unmatched. Germline loops: CDR1 SGHDT, CDR2 YYEEEE. For the CDR3, the DNA is TGTGCCAGCAGCTTCTCAGGACAGGGCGCTCCTTTTGGCTACACCTTC. Protein: CASSFSGQGAPFGYTF.

This clone was recorded once. V gene TRBV4-1 combines with J gene TRBJ1-6, with D possibly matching TRBD1 (6 bases). Trimming cost V 3 bases and J 10 bases, with 19 bases left between them. The germline V gene encodes CDR1 MGHRA and CDR2 YSYEKL. CDR3 length: 16 amino acids. CDR3 DNA sequence: TGCGCCAGCAGCCACATAGCAACAGGGAGGGTGTCACCCCTCCACTTT. It is translated as CASSHIATGRVSPLHF.

This clone was seen more than once but under ten times. The rearrangement joins TRBV7-9 to TRBJ1-5; D call uncertain. Trimming removed 5 bases from V and 2 bases from J, with 10 bases in between. Per the germline V gene, CDR1 is SEHNR and CDR2 is FQNEAQ (reference sequence). The CDR3 is 14 amino acids. The CDR3 sequence: CASSASRGNQPQHF. The CDR3 DNA is TGTGCCAGCAGCGCCTCCCGGGGCAATCAGCCCCAGCATTTT.

The V and J genes are TRBV5-1 and TRBJ2-5; TRBD1 matches at 9 bases. V lost 5 bases to trimming and J lost 5 bases; unmatched junction nucleotides: 10. CDR3 size: 15 residues. Germline loops: CDR1 SGHRS, CDR2 YFSETQ. The CDR3 bases are TGCGCCAGCAGTCGGACAGGGGAGTTGCGGGAGACCCAGTACTTC. Translating gives CASSRTGELRETQYF.

The rearrangement joins TRBV28 to TRBJ1-1; tentatively, D is TRBD1 (5 bases). V was clipped by 6 bases and J by 8 bases, with 16 bases between them. From germline, CDR1 is MDHEN and CDR2 SYDVKM. The CDR3 is 13 amino acids. CDR3 sequence reads: CASRQSSNREAFF. The CDR3 nucleotides are TGTGCCAGCAGACAGAGCTCGAACAGGGAAGCTTTCTTT.

This rearrangement joins TRBV7-9 to TRBJ2-1; 10 bases align to TRBD1. Germline V gene data show CDR1 as SEHNR and CDR2 as FQNEAQ (reference sequence). This CDR3 is 15 amino acids long. Trimming removed 5 bases from V and 1 base from J; junction bases left unmatched: 2. The CDR3 sequence: CASSRTGGSYNEQFF. In DNA form, the CDR3 reads TGTGCCAGCAGCCGGACAGGGGGGTCCTACAATGAGCAGTTCTTC.